This paragraph covers one TCR beta chain sequence. This sample was included in a study of blood T cell repertoires in COVID-19. Whole-study context: Both acute and convalescent COVID-19 samples were obtained from the United States, Italy and Spain. T cells, B-cell-depleted T cells, or PBMCs supplied cDNA or gDNA.

The V end was cut by 3 bases, the J end by 5 bases, with 13 bases between. The CDR3 contains 15 residues. Germline-derived CDR1 and CDR2 are LGHNA and YSLEER. Enrolled during active infection, Seattle patients were then followed longitudinally. Original processing methods: The assay estimated nucleated cells by amplifying reference gene primers. The method was immunoSEQ multiplex PCR; TCRdb's version includes in-frame clones alone and lacks a portion of them. Clone size and the V and J calls come from that table; the DNA yielded D and trimming. Among approximately 290,000 clones listed, about 85% were seen once.

The sequence came from a human donor with COVID-19, enrolled during active disease. The donor label of this sample is uncertain. The material sequenced was peripheral blood. The chain links TRBV4-3 to TRBJ2-2; D possibly corresponds to TRBD2 (6 bases). The CDR3 bases are TGCGCCAGCAGCCAGAGGCGGGGAAATACCGGGGAGCTGTTTTTT. Translation: CASSQRRGNTGELFF.